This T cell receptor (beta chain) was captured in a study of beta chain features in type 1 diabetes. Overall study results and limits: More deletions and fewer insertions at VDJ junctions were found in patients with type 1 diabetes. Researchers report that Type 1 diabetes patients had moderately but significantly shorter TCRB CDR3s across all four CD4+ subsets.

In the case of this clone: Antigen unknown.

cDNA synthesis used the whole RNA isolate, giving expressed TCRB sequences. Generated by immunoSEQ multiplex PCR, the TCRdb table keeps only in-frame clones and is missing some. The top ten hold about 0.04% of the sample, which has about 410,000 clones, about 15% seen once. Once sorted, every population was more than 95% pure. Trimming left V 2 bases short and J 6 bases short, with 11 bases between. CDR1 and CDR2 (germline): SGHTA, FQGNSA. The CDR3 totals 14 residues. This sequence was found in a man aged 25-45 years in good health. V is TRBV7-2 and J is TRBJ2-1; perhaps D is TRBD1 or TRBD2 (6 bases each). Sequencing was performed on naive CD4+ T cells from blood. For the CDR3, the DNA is TGTGCCAGCAGCTTAAGGGGGGCCTCCAATGAGCAGTTCTTC. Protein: CASSLRGASNEQFF.